These T cell receptor beta chains were read from a single sample in a study of blood T cell repertoires in COVID-19. Assay: immunoSEQ multiplex PCR; the TCRdb copy retains only in-frame clones and omits some. The sample holds roughly 240,000 clones; approximately 80% are singletons and the top ten take 1.9%. Sequences were obtained from peripheral blood. The receptors stem from a woman older than 75 with acute or convalescent COVID-19. Each CDR3 is given with its conserved first and last residue. A D gene is named only where the DNA matches it firmly. Clone sizes are given selectively: once, few, many, or a class where the clone is expanded.

V gene,clone size,J gene,D gene,CDR3 protein,CDR3 DNA
TRBV5-4,.,TRBJ2-2,.,CASSLASSRGTGELFF,TGTGCCAGCAGCTTGGCTTCCTCTAGAGGCACCGGGGAGCTGTTTTTT
TRBV5-1,.,TRBJ2-5,TRBD1,CASSLGDRERETQYF,TGCGCCAGCAGCTTGGGGGACAGGGAGAGGGAGACCCAGTACTTC
TRBV5-6,.,TRBJ1-6,.,CASSLRPPRAGNSPLHF,TGTGCCAGCAGCTTGAGGCCTCCCAGAGCGGGTAATTCACCCCTCCACTTT
TRBV3-1/TRBV3-2,.,TRBJ2-1,.,CASTLLIHFSSYNEQFF,TGTGCCAGCACCCTACTCATTCACTTTAGCTCCTACAATGAGCAGTTCTTC
TRBV18,.,TRBJ1-1,TRBD1,CASSPAQGYTEAFF,TGTGCCAGCTCACCCGCACAGGGGTACACTGAAGCTTTCTTT
TRBV5-8,.,TRBJ2-5,TRBD1,CASSVGQGAPETQYF,TGTGCCAGCAGCGTGGGACAGGGGGCCCCAGAGACCCAGTACTTC
TRBV28,few,TRBJ2-3,.,CASSRRDMSTDTQYF,TGTGCCAGCAGTCGACGGGACATGAGCACAGATACGCAGTATTTT
TRBV7-6,.,TRBJ1-1,.,CASSLSGGNTEAFF,TGTGCCAGCAGCTTAAGCGGGGGGAACACTGAAGCTTTCTTT
TRBV7-9,.,TRBJ1-1,.,CASGRQPNTEAFF,TGTGCCAGCGGGCGACAACCTAACACTGAAGCTTTCTTT
TRBV5-1,.,TRBJ2-5,.,CASSYRGETQYF,TGCGCCAGCAGCTATCGCGGGGAGACCCAGTACTTC
TRBV6-1,.,TRBJ1-1,.,CASSPPGAADTEAFF,TGTGCCAGCAGTCCCCCCGGTGCGGCAGACACTGAAGCTTTCTTT
TRBV19,.,TRBJ1-1,TRBD1,CASSISTGTGLEAFF,TGTGCCAGTAGTATTTCTACCGGGACAGGGCTTGAAGCTTTCTTT
TRBV29-1,few,TRBJ2-4,.,CSVADILQYF,TGCAGCGTTGCGGACATCTTACAGTACTTC
TRBV11-2,.,TRBJ2-5,.,CASSLGRGRELQETQYF,TGTGCCAGCAGCTTAGGTAGGGGGAGGGAGCTCCAAGAGACCCAGTACTTC
TRBV2,.,TRBJ2-7,.,CASNRGRLSYEQYF,TGTGCCAGCAATCGAGGTCGGCTTAGCTACGAGCAGTACTTC
TRBV10-3,.,TRBJ2-1,TRBD2,CAISRTSGGADNEQFF,TGTGCCATCAGCCGGACTAGCGGGGGGGCCGACAATGAGCAGTTCTTC
TRBV19,.,TRBJ2-3,TRBD1,CASSIMTGGNQPDTQYF,TGTGCCAGTAGTATCATGACAGGGGGCAACCAACCGGATACGCAGTATTTT
TRBV27,once,TRBJ1-2,TRBD1,CASTTGGNYGYTF,TGTGCCAGCACTACAGGGGGCAACTATGGCTACACCTTC
TRBV6-2/TRBV6-3,.,TRBJ1-5,.,CASSYTDRNQPQHF,TGTGCCAGCAGTTACACGGACAGAAATCAGCCCCAGCATTTT
TRBV7-3,.,TRBJ2-1,.,CASSQRNTGYNEQFF,TGTGCCAGCAGCCAACGTAACACAGGGTACAATGAGCAGTTCTTC
TRBV28,.,TRBJ1-3,TRBD1,CASSSRDRGNTIYF,TGTGCCAGCAGTTCCCGGGACAGGGGAAACACCATATATTTT
TRBV19,few,TRBJ1-1,TRBD1,CASRDRGNTEAFF,TGTGCCAGTCGGGACAGGGGGAACACTGAAGCTTTCTTT
TRBV12-3/TRBV12-4,.,TRBJ1-2,TRBD1,CASSFRRGRGYTF,TGTGCCAGCAGTTTCCGGAGGGGGCGTGGCTACACCTTC